This T cell receptor (beta chain) was identified in a study of CD8+ T cells in alopecia areata. The CDR3 runs to 12 residues. The V gene's germline CDR1 is LNHDA and CDR2 SQIVND (reference sequence). V lost 3 bases and J 10 bases, leaving 10 bases between the germline ends. Treatment reported: oral pan-JAK inhibitor, 5-10 mg twice daily. Sequencing relied on a cDNA template that was reverse transcribed from extracted RNA. Sequencing used immunoSEQ multiplex PCR; TCRdb keeps in-frame clones, though not all of them. The profile covers approximately 65,000 clones, with 35% to 55% appearing a single time and roughly 21% taken by the ten largest.

This TCR was sampled from a human donor with alopecia areata. The chain employs TRBV19 and TRBJ2-1, with D perhaps TRBD2 (5 bases). The specimen was CD8+ T cells sorted from blood, collected at approximately week 39, from a patient treated with tofacitinib. The CDR3 nucleotides read TGTGCCAGTAGTATGATCGGGGTAGAGCAGTTCTTC. Its protein product is CASSMIGVEQFF.